The 31 T cell receptor beta chains presented below share a single source sample, sequenced in a study of blood T cell repertoires in COVID-19. The repertoire was sequenced with immunoSEQ multiplex PCR; TCRdb's copy has only in-frame clones and lacks some. This table has some 200,000 clones, about four fifths appearing once. Sequenced sample: PBMCs or T cells enriched from blood (not recorded which). Receptors were obtained from a woman aged 50 to 65 with acute COVID-19.

The chain joins TRBV4-3 to TRBJ1-5, with unresolved D. CDR1 and CDR2 from the germline V gene are LGHNA and YSLEER. This CDR3 region has 15 residues. V was pared by 0 bases and J by 4 bases, with 10 bases between. The CDR3 loop is CASSQEGRQNQPQHF. The CDR3 coding sequence is TGCGCCAGCAGCCAAGAGGGCCGTCAGAATCAGCCCCAGCATTTT.

The chain combines TRBV7-2 with TRBJ2-1; possibly TRBD1 for D (6 bases). This CDR3 is built from 13 residues. V was pared by 5 bases and J by 3 bases, with 8 bases between. The germline V gene has CDR1 SGHTA and CDR2 FQGNSA. CDR3 amino acids: CASSPQGYNEQFF. The CDR3, as DNA: TGTGCCAGCAGCCCACAGGGCTACAATGAGCAGTTCTTC.

The chain links TRBV15 to TRBJ1-2, with 7 bases aligning to TRBD1. CDR3 size: 16 residues. Germline trimming cut 3 bases from V and 9 bases from J; bases unmatched to any gene: 16. The V gene's germline CDR1 is LNHNV and CDR2 YYDKDF (reference sequence). CDR3 DNA sequence: TGTGCCACCAGCAGCCGCGGACAGGTCCTCGGGCAACGCTACACCTTC. Translated: CATSSRGQVLGQRYTF. Combining the CDR3 with reference TRBV15 and TRBJ1-2 gives the whole variable domain DAMVIQNPRYQVTQFGKPVTLSCSQTLNHNVMYWYQQKSSQAPKLLFHYYDKDFNNEADTPDNFQSRRPNTSFCFLDIRSPGLGDTAMYLCATSSRGQVLGQRYTFGSGTRLTVV.

J is TRBJ2-1 and V is TRBV5-1, with D tentatively TRBD2 (6 bases). The CDR3 runs 17 residues. Germline V CDR1 and CDR2: SGHRS, YFSETQ. V was cut by 3 bases and J by 7 bases, with 23 bases left in between. The CDR3 DNA reads as TGCGCCAGCAGCTCCTTCGGGGGTATCGGGATAAGGAATGAGCAGTTCTTC. It specifies CASSSFGGIGIRNEQFF.

CDR3 nucleotides: TGTGCCAGCAGCCCACTCATGGGGGGTCTCACAGATACGCAGTATTTT. Its translation is CASSPLMGGLTDTQYF. The J gene is TRBJ2-3, the V gene TRBV14; tentative D call: TRBD2 (6 bases). This CDR3 is 16 amino acids long. Germline CDR1 is SGHDN and CDR2 is FVKESK. V lost 4 bases and J 2 bases, leaving 16 bases between the germline ends.

The chain uses TRBV18 and TRBJ2-1; 7 bases align to TRBD1. CDR1 KGHSH and CDR2 LQKENI come from the germline V gene. V lost 5 bases, J lost 0 bases, and 7 bases stayed unmatched. The CDR3 runs to 16 residues. The CDR3 DNA is TGTGCCAGCTCAGGCCGGACAGGCTACTCCTACAATGAGCAGTTCTTC. Protein sequence: CASSGRTGYSYNEQFF.

The genes are TRBV7-9 and TRBJ2-7, with 9 bases fitting TRBD2. This CDR3 comprises 15 residues. In germline, CDR1 is SEHNR, CDR2 FQNEAQ (reference sequence). The V and J ends lost 5 bases and 1 base, in that order; junction bases with no gene match: 6. The CDR3 nucleotides read TGTGCCAGCAGCGAACTGGGACTAGCATCCTACGAGCAGTACTTC. Translating it yields CASSELGLASYEQYF.

The gene calls are TRBV27 and TRBJ2-1; 8 nucleotides align to TRBD1. V dropped 6 bases and J dropped 0; count of bases not matched to a gene: 13. Germline V gene data show CDR1 as MNHEY and CDR2 as SMNVEV (reference sequence). This CDR3 is 18 amino acids long. CDR3 amino acids: CASSGTGSWVGSYNEQFF. CDR3 DNA: TGTGCCAGCAGCGGGACAGGCAGTTGGGTGGGCTCCTACAATGAGCAGTTCTTC.

CDR3 loop: CASSLTGGTGELFF. CDR3 bases: TGTGCCAGCAGCCTTACAGGGGGAACCGGGGAGCTGTTTTTT. The chain carries TRBV9 and TRBJ2-2; the match to TRBD1 covers 8 bases. V was pared by 4 bases and J by 5 bases, with 4 bases of the junction left unmatched. The CDR3 spans 14 residues. Germline-derived CDR1 and CDR2 are SGDLS and YYNGEE.

A note on this clone: Distinct nucleotide sequences in the sample also encode this CDR3. This chain joins TRBV18 and TRBJ1-1; unclear D gene. The CDR3 runs to 13 residues. V was cut by 2 bases and J by 0 bases, with 4 bases left in between. Germline V lookup: CDR1 KGHSH, CDR2 LQKENI. CDR3 protein: CASSPSLNTEAFF. CDR3 DNA sequence: TGTGCCAGCTCACCATCCTTGAACACTGAAGCTTTCTTT.

This rearrangement joins TRBV19 to TRBJ1-1; 9 bases align to TRBD1. The CDR3 is 15 residues long. In germline, CDR1 is LNHDA, CDR2 SQIVND (reference sequence). The J segment lost 1 base and the V segment lost 4 bases, leaving 4 bases of the junction unmatched. The chain's CDR3 is CASSKDRGQNTEAFF. The CDR3 DNA is TGTGCCAGTAGTAAGGACAGGGGCCAGAACACTGAAGCTTTCTTT.

The V gene is TRBV12-5, the J gene TRBJ2-3; TRBD2 matches at 12 bases. This CDR3 has 16 amino acids. Germline CDR1 LGHNT, CDR2 FRNRAP. With V trimmed by 6 bases and J by 6 bases, 10 bases remained unmatched. The CDR3 DNA reads TGTGCTAGTGGGCCTCTAGCGGGAGGGCTAGCGGATACGCAGTATTTT. Translation: CASGPLAGGLADTQYF.

The chain uses TRBV19 and TRBJ1-1, with a weak D call TRBD1 (5 bases). CDR1 LNHDA and CDR2 SQIVND come from the germline V gene (reference sequence). This CDR3 comprises 15 residues. V lost 3 bases, J lost 5 bases, and 16 bases lay in between. The chain's CDR3 is CASSISGSRGTEAFF. In DNA form, the CDR3 reads TGTGCCAGTAGTATCTCTGGCTCACGGGGGACTGAAGCTTTCTTT.

The chain uses TRBV19 and TRBJ1-1; TRBD1 is a possible D gene (6 bases). This CDR3 has 14 residues. Trimming shortened V by 4 bases and J by 1 base, and 10 bases separated the two germline ends. Germline V gene lookup returns CDR1 LNHDA and CDR2 SQIVND (reference sequence). CDR3 protein: CASSKGGPNTEAFF. The DNA of the CDR3 is TGTGCCAGTAGTAAAGGGGGTCCGAACACTGAAGCTTTCTTT.

The count of this clone is one. This rearrangement joins TRBV18 to TRBJ1-1; 7 positions match TRBD1. The CDR3 sequence is 17 residues long. V shed 3 bases and J 5 bases; nucleotides not matched to a gene: 15. The germline CDR1 and CDR2 sequences are KGHSH and LQKENI. CDR3 in amino acids: CASSPPRLQGTGTEAFF. The DNA for the CDR3 is TGTGCCAGCTCACCGCCTCGCCTACAGGGGACGGGGACTGAAGCTTTCTTT.

The chain carries TRBV7-2 and TRBJ1-1; D ambiguous. Germline-derived CDR1 and CDR2 are SGHTA and FQGNSA. This CDR3 has 15 residues. V gave up 1 base and J gave up 0 bases, with 9 bases separating them. The CDR3 nucleotides read TGTGCCAGCAGCTTAGTAATACAGCTGAACACTGAAGCTTTCTTT. Amino acids: CASSLVIQLNTEAFF.

The chain carries TRBV7-2 and TRBJ2-5, with 16 bases matching TRBD2. CDR3 length equals 19 residues. Germline-derived CDR1 and CDR2 are SGHTA and FQGNSA. V gave up 5 bases and J gave up 4 bases; unmatched junction bases: 13. CDR3 in amino acids: CASSQRAGTSGGATETQYF. Written as DNA, the CDR3 is TGTGCCAGCAGCCAACGGGCCGGGACTAGCGGGGGGGCCACAGAGACCCAGTACTTC. Full variable domain (missing parts from reference TRBV7-2 and TRBJ2-5): GAGVSQSPSNKVTEKGKDVELRCDPISGHTALYWYRQSLGQGLEFLIYFQGNSAPDKSGLPSDRFSAERTGGSVSTLTIQRTQQEDSAVYLCASSQRAGTSGGATETQYFGPGTRLLVL.

The chain is built from TRBV7-9 and TRBJ2-1, with a tentative D call TRBD1 (6 bases). The CDR3 is 15 residues long. The V gene's germline CDR1 is SEHNR and CDR2 FQNEAQ (reference sequence). V lost 5 bases to trimming and J lost 6 bases, with 17 bases between them. The CDR3 DNA is TGTGCCAGCAGCGTCTACCGGGACAACTCCAATGAGCAGTTCTTC. Translating gives CASSVYRDNSNEQFF.

The genes are TRBV7-9 and TRBJ1-1, with a possible D match to TRBD1 (6 bases). CDR1 is SEHNR, CDR2 FQNEAQ, per germline (reference sequence). With 1 base removed from V and 3 bases from J, the gap between germline ends came to 15 bases. The CDR3 has 16 residues. CDR3 nucleotide sequence: TGTGCCAGCAGCTTAGAGGGAGCGGGGGGGCACACTGAAGCTTTCTTT. Its protein is CASSLEGAGGHTEAFF.

V is TRBV28 and J is TRBJ1-1; D might be TRBD1 (6 bases). Looked up from germline, CDR1 is MDHEN and CDR2 is SYDVKM. The CDR3 is made up of 15 amino acids. V dropped 5 bases and J dropped 4 bases, with 17 bases sitting between them. The chain's CDR3 is CASSIQGPGSTEAFF. The CDR3 region has the DNA TGTGCCAGCAGTATACAGGGTCCAGGGAGCACTGAAGCTTTCTTT.

This chain connects TRBV7-2 to TRBJ1-6, with TRBD1 matching over 8 bases. The CDR3 loop spans 15 amino acids. Germline V CDR1 and CDR2: SGHTA, FQGNSA. Trimming cost V 3 bases and J 7 bases; bases outside gene matches: 5. CDR3 nucleotides: TGTGCCAGCAGCTTCGACAGGGGAGGCAATTCACCCCTCCACTTT. Residues: CASSFDRGGNSPLHF.

The rearrangement joins TRBV11-2 to TRBJ2-7, with 11 bases aligning to TRBD2. CDR3 length: 15 residues. V lost 2 bases and J lost 0; bases outside the gene matches: 0. Per the germline V gene, CDR1 is SGHAT and CDR2 is FQNNGV. The CDR3 loop is CASSLTSGSSYEQYF. The CDR3 nucleotides read TGTGCCAGCAGCTTAACTAGCGGGAGCTCCTACGAGCAGTACTTC.

This clone was counted once. The genes are TRBV25-1 and TRBJ1-4; maybe TRBD1 (5 bases). Trimming took 4 bases from V and 5 from J, leaving 14 bases between them. This CDR3 has 15 residues. From germline, CDR1 is MGHDK and CDR2 SYGVNS. The CDR3 loop reads CASSAPGGYNEKLFF. The CDR3 nucleotides are TGTGCCAGCAGTGCCCCGGGGGGGTACAATGAAAAACTGTTTTTT.

The rearrangement joins TRBV28 to TRBJ2-7; D is unresolved. CDR3 length equals 13 residues. V was trimmed by 6 bases and J by 7 bases, leaving 16 bases between them. The germline CDR1 and CDR2 sequences are MDHEN and SYDVKM. CDR3 in amino acids: CASRKSPTVEQYF. The CDR3 DNA sequence: TGTGCCAGCAGGAAGAGCCCCACGGTAGAGCAGTACTTC.

This chain joins TRBV6-5 and TRBJ2-7; D call uncertain. The CDR3 has 14 amino acids. CDR1 MNHEY and CDR2 SVGAGI come from the germline V gene. Trimming left V 6 bases short and J 0 bases short, with 12 bases between. In nucleotides, the CDR3 is TGTGCCAGCAGGAGAACTTTAAGCTCCTACGAGCAGTACTTC. The encoded protein is CASRRTLSSYEQYF.

The V gene is TRBV19, the J gene TRBJ1-1; D remains ambiguous. The CDR3 has 13 amino acids. Trimming shortened V by 5 bases and J by 1 base, and 8 bases separated the two germline ends. Germline CDR1 LNHDA, CDR2 SQIVND (reference sequence). The CDR3 DNA is TGTGCCAGTAGTGAGTTCGGGAACACTGAAGCTTTCTTT. Protein product: CASSEFGNTEAFF.

The CDR3 reads CASSPRRYNEQFF. DNA of the CDR3: TGTGCCAGCTCACCAAGGCGGTACAATGAGCAGTTCTTC. V is TRBV18 and J is TRBJ2-1; D remains ambiguous. Germline V gene lookup returns CDR1 KGHSH and CDR2 LQKENI. The V and J ends lost 2 bases and 4 bases respectively, with 6 bases between them. The CDR3 extends over 13 amino acids.

This clone was found a few times. The rearrangement links TRBV19 to TRBJ2-7; D gene ambiguous. The germline CDR1 and CDR2 sequences are LNHDA and SQIVND (reference sequence). V was cut by 4 bases and J by 2 bases, with 12 bases left in between. The CDR3 has 14 amino acids. CDR3 DNA: TGTGCCAGTAGTACCCGACAAGCTGCCTACGAGCAGTACTTC. This sequence encodes CASSTRQAAYEQYF.

The genes are TRBV5-6 and TRBJ2-7; maybe TRBD2 (6 bases). V shed 2 bases and J shed 2 bases, with 14 bases lying between them. Germline loops: CDR1 SGHDT, CDR2 YYEEEE. The CDR3 extends over 15 amino acids. The CDR3 nucleotides read TGTGCCAGCAGCTTAATCCTAGCGTATACCTACGAGCAGTACTTC. It specifies CASSLILAYTYEQYF.

V usage is TRBV28 and J usage is TRBJ2-4; 7 nucleotides agree with TRBD1. This CDR3 region has 17 residues. V dropped 6 bases and J dropped 0; count of bases not matched to a gene: 11. Germline-derived CDR1 and CDR2 are MDHEN and SYDVKM. The CDR3 protein is CASRGDRAPLAKNIQYF. The CDR3 bases are TGTGCCAGCAGGGGTGACAGGGCACCACTAGCCAAAAACATTCAGTACTTC. The complete variable domain, with remaining parts taken from reference TRBV28 and TRBJ2-4, reads DVKVTQSSRYLVKRTGEKVFLECVQDMDHENMFWYRQDPGLGLRLIYFSYDVKMKEKGDIPEGYSVSREKKERFSLILESASTNQTSMYLCASRGDRAPLAKNIQYFGAGTRLSVL.

The chain employs TRBV6-5 and TRBJ2-7; unclear D gene. Germline V lookup: CDR1 MNHEY, CDR2 SVGAGI. There are 14 residues in the CDR3. V lost 8 bases, J lost 0 bases, and 14 bases lay in between. As DNA, the CDR3 is TGTGCCAGCCGCCGTGGCAGTGACTCCTACGAGCAGTACTTC. This translates into CASRRGSDSYEQYF.